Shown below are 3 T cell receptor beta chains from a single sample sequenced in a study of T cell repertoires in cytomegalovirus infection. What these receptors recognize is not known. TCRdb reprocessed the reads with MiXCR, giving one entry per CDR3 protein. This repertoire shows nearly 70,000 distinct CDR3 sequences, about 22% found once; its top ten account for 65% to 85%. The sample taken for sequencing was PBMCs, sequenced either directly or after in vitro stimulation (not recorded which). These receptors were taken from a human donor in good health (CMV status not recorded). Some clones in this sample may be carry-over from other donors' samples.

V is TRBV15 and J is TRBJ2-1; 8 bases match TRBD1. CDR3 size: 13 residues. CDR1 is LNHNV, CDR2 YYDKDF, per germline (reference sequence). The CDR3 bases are TGTGGCATTACAGGGGGCTCCTACAATGAGCAGTTCTTC. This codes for CGITGGSYNEQFF. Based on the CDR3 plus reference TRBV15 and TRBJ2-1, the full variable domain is DAMVIQNPRYQVTQFGKPVTLSCSQTLNHNVMYWYQQKSSQAPKLLFHYYDKDFNNEADTPDNFQSRRPNTSFCFLDIRSPGLGDTAMYLCGITGGSYNEQFFGPGTRLTVL.

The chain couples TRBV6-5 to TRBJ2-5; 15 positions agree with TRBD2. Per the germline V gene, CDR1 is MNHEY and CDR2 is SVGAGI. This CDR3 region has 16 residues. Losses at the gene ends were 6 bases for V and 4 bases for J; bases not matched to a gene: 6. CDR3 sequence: CASRGLAGGNRETQYF. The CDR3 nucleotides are TGTGCCAGCAGGGGACTAGCGGGAGGTAATAGAGAGACCCAGTACTTC.

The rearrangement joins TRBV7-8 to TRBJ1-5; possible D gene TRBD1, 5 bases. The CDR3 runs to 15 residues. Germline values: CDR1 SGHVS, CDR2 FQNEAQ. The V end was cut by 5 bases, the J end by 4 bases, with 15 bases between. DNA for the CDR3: TGTGCCAGCAGCCTAGATTGGGACGGAAATCAGCCCCAGCATTTT. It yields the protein CASSLDWDGNQPQHF.